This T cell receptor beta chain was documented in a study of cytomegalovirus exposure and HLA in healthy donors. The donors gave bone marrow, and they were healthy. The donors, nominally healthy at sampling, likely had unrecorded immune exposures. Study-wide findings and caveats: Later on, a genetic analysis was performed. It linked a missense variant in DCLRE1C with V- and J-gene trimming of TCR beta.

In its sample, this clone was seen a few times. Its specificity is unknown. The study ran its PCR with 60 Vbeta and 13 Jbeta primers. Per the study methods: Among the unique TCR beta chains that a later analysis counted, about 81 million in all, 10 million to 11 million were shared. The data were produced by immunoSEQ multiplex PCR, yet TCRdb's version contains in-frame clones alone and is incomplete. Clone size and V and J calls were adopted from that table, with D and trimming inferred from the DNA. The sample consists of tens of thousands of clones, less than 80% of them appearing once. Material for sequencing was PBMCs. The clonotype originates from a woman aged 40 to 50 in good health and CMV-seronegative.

CDR3 amino acids: CASSELAYNEQFF. The CDR3 DNA is TGCGCCAGCAGTGAACTAGCCTACAATGAGCAGTTCTTC. This chain links TRBV10-1 with TRBJ2-1, with D possibly TRBD2 on 5 matching bases. This CDR3 is 13 amino acids long. Germline CDR1 WNHNN, CDR2 SYGVQD (reference sequence). V lost 3 bases and J lost 2, with 5 bases in between.